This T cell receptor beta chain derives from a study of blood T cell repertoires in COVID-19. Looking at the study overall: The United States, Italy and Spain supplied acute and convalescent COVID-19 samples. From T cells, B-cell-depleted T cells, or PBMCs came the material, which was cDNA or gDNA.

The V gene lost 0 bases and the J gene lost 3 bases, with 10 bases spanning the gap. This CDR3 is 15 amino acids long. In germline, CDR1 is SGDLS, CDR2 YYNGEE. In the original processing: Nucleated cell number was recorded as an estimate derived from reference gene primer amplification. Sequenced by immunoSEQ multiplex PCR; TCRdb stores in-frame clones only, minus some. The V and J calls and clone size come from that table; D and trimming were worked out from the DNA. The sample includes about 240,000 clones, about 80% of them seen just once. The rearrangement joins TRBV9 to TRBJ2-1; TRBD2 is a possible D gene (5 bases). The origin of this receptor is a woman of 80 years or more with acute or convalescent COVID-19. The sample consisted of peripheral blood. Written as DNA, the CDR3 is TGTGCCAGCAGCGTAGACGGGGTCGACTACAATGAGCAGTTCTTC. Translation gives CASSVDGVDYNEQFF. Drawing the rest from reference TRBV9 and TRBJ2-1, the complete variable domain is DSGVTQTPKHLITATGQRVTLRCSPRSGDLSVYWYQQSLDQGLQFLIQYYNGEERAKGNILERFSAQQFPDLHSELNLSSLELGDSALYFCASSVDGVDYNEQFFGPGTRLTVL.